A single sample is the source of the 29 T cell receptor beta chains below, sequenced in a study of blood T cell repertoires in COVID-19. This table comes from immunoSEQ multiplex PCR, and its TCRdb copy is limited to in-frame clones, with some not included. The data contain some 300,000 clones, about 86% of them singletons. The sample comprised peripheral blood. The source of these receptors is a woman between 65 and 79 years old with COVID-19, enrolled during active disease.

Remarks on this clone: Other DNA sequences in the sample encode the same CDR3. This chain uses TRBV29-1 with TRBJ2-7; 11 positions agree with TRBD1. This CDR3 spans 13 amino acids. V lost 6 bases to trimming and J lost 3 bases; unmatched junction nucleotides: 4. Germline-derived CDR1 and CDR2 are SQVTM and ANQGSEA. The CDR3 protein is CSVRGTGGYEQYF. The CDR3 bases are TGCAGCGTCCGTGGGACAGGGGGCTACGAGCAGTACTTC.

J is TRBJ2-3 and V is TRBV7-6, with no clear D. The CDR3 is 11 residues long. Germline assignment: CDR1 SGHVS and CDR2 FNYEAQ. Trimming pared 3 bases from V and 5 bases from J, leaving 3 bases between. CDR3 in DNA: TGTGCCAGCAGCTTCGGAGATACGCAGTATTTT. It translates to CASSFGDTQYF.

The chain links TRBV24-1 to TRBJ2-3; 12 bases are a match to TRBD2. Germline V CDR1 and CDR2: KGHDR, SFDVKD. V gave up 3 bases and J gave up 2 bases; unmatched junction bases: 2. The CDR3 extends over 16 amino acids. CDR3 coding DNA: TGTGCCACCAGTGATACTAGCGGGGGGCCCACAGATACGCAGTATTTT. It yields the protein CATSDTSGGPTDTQYF.

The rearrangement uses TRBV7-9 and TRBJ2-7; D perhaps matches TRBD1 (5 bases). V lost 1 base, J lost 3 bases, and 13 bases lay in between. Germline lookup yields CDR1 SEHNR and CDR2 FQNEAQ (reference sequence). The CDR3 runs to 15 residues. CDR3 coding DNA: TGTGCCAGCAGCTTAGAGGTGAAGGGGAACTACGAGCAGTACTTC. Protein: CASSLEVKGNYEQYF. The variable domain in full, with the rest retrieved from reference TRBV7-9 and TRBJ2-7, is DTGVSQNPRHKITKRGQNVTFRCDPISEHNRLYWYRQTLGQGPEFLTYFQNEAQLEKSRLLSDRFSAERPKGSFSTLEIQRTEQGDSAMYLCASSLEVKGNYEQYFGPGTRLTVT.

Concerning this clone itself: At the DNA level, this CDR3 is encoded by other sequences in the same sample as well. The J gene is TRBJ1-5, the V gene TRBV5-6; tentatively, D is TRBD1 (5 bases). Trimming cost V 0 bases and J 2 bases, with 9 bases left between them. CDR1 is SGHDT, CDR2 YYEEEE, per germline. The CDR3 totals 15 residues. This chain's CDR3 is CASSLAGGGNQPQHF. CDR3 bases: TGTGCCAGCAGCTTGGCCGGGGGTGGCAATCAGCCCCAGCATTTT.

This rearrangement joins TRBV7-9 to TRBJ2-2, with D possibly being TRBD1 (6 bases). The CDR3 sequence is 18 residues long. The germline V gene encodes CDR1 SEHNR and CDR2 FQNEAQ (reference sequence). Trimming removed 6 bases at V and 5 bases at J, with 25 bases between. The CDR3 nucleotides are TGTGCCAGCAGACATATCAACGTGGGGGCTAGGGGGACCGGGGAGCTGTTTTTT. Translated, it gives CASRHINVGARGTGELFF.

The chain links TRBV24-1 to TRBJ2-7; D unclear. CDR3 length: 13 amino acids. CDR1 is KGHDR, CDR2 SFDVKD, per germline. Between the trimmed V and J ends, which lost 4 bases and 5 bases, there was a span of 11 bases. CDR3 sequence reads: CATSENSWDEQYF. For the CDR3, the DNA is TGTGCCACCAGTGAAAACAGTTGGGACGAGCAGTACTTC.

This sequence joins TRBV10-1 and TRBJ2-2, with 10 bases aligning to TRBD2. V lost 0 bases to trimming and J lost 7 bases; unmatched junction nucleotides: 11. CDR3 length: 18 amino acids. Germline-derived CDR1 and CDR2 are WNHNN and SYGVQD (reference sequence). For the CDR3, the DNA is TGCGCCAGCAGTGAGTCACGAGCGGGGGGGCTCCTTGGCGGGGAGCTGTTTTTT. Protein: CASSESRAGGLLGGELFF.

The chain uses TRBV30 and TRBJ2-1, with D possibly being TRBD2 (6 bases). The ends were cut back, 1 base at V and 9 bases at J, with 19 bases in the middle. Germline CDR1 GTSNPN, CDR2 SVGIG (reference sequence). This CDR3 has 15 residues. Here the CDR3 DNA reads TGTGCCTGGAGTGGCATGGCGGGGCTTGGGGGTGAGCAGTTCTTC. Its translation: CAWSGMAGLGGEQFF.

The DNA for the CDR3 is TGTGCCAGCAGCTTAGTGGGGAGCGGGGGGCCCTACAATGAGCAGTTCTTC. Its protein is CASSLVGSGGPYNEQFF. The chain has TRBV7-2 and TRBJ2-1; 9 nucleotides line up with TRBD2. Germline loops: CDR1 SGHTA, CDR2 FQGNSA. The ends lost 1 base at V and 2 bases at J; junction bases unmatched: 6. The CDR3 is 17 residues long.

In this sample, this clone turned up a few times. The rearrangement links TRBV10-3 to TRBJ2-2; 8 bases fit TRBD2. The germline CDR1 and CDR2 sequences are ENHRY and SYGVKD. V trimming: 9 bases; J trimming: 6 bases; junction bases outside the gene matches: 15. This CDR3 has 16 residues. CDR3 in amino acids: CAILDPAGASPGELFF. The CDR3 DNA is TGTGCCATTCTAGACCCAGCGGGGGCAAGCCCCGGGGAGCTGTTTTTT.

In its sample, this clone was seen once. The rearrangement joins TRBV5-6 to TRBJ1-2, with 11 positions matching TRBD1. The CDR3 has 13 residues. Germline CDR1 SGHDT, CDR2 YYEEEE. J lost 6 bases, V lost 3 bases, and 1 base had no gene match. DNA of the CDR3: TGTGCCAGCAGCTGGGACAGGGGGGATGGCTACACCTTC. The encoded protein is CASSWDRGDGYTF.

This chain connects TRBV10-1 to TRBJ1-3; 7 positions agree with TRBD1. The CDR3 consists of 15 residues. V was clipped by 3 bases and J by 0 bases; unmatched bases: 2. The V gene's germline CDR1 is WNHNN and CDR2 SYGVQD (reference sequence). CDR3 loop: CASSEGTDSGNTIYF. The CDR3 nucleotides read TGCGCCAGCAGTGAAGGGACAGACTCTGGAAACACCATATATTTT.

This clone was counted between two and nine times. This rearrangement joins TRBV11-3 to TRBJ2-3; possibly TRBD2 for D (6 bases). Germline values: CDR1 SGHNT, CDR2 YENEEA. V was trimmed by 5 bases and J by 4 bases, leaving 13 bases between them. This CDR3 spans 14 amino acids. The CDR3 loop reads CASSLTRGSDTQYF. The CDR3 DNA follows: TGTGCCAGCAGCCTCACCCGGGGGTCAGATACGCAGTATTTT.

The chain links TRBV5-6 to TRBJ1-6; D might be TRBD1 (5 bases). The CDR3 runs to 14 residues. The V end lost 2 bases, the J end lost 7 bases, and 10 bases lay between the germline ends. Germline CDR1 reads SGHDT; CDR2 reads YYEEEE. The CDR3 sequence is CASSLYQGNSPLHF. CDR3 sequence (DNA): TGTGCCAGCAGCTTATATCAGGGAAATTCACCCCTCCACTTT.

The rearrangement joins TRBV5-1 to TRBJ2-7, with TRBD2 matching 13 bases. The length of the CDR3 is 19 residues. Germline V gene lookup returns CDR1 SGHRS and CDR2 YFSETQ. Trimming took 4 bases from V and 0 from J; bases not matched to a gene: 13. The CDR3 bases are TGCGCCAGCAGCCCCGGACTAGCGGGGGTATTATTCTCCTCCTACGAGCAGTACTTC. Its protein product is CASSPGLAGVLFSSYEQYF.

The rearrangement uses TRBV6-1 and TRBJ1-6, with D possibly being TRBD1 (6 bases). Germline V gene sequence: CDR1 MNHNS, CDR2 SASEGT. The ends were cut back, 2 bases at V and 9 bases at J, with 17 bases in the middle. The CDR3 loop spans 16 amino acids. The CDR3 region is CASSERLAGESSPLHF. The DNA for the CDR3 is TGTGCCAGCAGTGAACGGTTGGCAGGGGAGAGTTCACCCCTCCACTTT.

The DNA for the CDR3 is TGTGCCAGTAGTATGGGGGCAGGAGACTATGGCTACACCTTC. Translation: CASSMGAGDYGYTF. This rearrangement joins TRBV19 to TRBJ1-2; tentatively, D is TRBD1 (6 bases). CDR3 size: 14 residues. V lost 3 bases and J lost 3, with 11 bases in between. Germline loops: CDR1 LNHDA, CDR2 SQIVND (reference sequence).

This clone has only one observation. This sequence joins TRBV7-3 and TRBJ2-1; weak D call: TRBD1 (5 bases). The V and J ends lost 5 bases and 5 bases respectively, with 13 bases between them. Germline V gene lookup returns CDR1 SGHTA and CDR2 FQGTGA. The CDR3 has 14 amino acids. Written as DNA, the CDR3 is TGTGCCAGCAGCACCGCGGACACGAACAATGAGCAGTTCTTC. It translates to CASSTADTNNEQFF. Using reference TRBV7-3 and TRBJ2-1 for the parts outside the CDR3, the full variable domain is GAGVSQTPSNKVTEKGKYVELRCDPISGHTALYWYRQSLGQGPEFLIYFQGTGAADDSGLPNDRFFAVRPEGSVSTLKIQRTERGDSAVYLCASSTADTNNEQFFGPGTRLTVL.

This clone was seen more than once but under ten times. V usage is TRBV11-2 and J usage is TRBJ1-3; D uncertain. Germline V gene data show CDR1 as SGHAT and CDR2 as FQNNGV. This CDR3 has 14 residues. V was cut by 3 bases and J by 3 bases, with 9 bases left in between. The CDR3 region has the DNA TGTGCCAGCAGCTTTCTGGCAGGTGGAAACACCATATATTTT. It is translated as CASSFLAGGNTIYF.

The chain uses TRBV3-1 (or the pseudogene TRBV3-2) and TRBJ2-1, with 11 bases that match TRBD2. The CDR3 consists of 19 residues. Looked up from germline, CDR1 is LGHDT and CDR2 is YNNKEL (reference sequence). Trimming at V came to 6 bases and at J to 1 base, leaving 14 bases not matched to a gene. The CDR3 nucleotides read TGTGCCAGCAGGGGTGATCCCGCTAGCGGGGGGAAGTCCTACAATGAGCAGTTCTTC. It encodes CASRGDPASGGKSYNEQFF.

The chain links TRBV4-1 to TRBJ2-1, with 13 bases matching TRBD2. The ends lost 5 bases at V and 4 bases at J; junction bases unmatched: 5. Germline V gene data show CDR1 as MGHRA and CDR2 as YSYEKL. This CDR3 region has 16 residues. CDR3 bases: TGCGCCAGCAGCTTTGAGACTAGCGGGGGGTACAATGAGCAGTTCTTC. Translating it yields CASSFETSGGYNEQFF.

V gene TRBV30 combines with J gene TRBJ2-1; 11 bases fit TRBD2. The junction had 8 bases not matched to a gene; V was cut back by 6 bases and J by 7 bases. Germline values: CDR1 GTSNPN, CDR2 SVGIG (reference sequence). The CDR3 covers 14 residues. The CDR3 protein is CACLSGGAWNEQFF. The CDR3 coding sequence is TGTGCCTGCCTTAGCGGGGGGGCCTGGAATGAGCAGTTCTTC.

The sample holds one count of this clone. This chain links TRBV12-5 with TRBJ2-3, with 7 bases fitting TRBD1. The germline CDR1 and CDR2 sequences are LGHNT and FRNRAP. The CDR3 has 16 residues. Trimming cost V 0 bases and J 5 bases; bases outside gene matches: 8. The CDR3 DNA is TGTGCTAGTGGTTTGGTACTCGAGGGGGCGGGAGATACGCAGTATTTT. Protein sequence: CASGLVLEGAGDTQYF.

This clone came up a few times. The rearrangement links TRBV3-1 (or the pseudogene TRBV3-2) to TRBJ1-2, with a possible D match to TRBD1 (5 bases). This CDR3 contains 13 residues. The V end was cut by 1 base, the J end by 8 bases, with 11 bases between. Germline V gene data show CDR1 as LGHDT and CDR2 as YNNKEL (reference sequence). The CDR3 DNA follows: TGTGCCAGCAGCCAAGTAAGGGGTCAAGGCTACACCTTC. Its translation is CASSQVRGQGYTF.

The CDR3 region has the DNA TGTGCCAGCAGTTTGGGCAGGGGGCTAGGAGGCTACACCTTC. Translation: CASSLGRGLGGYTF. The chain couples TRBV28 to TRBJ1-2; TRBD1 matches 8 bases. There are 14 residues in the CDR3. J gave up 8 bases and V 3 bases, and 8 bases lay outside the gene matches. Germline V gene data show CDR1 as MDHEN and CDR2 as SYDVKM.

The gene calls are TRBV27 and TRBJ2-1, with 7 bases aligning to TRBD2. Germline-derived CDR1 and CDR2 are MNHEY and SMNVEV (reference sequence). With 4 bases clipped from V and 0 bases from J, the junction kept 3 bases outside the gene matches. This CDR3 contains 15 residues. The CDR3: CASSYRDYSYNEQFF. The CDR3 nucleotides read TGTGCCAGCAGTTACCGGGACTACTCCTACAATGAGCAGTTCTTC.

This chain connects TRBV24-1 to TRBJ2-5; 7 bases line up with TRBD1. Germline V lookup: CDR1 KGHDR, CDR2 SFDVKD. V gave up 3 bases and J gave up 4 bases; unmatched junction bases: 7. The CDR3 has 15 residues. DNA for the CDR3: TGTGCCACCAGTGATCACACAGGGGCGGGAGAGACCCAGTACTTC. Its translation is CATSDHTGAGETQYF.

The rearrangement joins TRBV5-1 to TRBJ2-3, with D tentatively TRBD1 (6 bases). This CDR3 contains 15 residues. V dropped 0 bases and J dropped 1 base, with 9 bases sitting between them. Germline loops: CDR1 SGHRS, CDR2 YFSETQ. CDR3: CASSLVGTRTDTQYF. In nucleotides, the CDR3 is TGCGCCAGCAGCTTGGTTGGGACACGCACAGATACGCAGTATTTT. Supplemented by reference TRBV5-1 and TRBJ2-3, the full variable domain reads KAGVTQTPRYLIKTRGQQVTLSCSPISGHRSVSWYQQTPGQGLQFLFEYFSETQRNKGNFPGRFSGRQFSNSRSEMNVSTLELGDSALYLCASSLVGTRTDTQYFGPGTRLTVL.